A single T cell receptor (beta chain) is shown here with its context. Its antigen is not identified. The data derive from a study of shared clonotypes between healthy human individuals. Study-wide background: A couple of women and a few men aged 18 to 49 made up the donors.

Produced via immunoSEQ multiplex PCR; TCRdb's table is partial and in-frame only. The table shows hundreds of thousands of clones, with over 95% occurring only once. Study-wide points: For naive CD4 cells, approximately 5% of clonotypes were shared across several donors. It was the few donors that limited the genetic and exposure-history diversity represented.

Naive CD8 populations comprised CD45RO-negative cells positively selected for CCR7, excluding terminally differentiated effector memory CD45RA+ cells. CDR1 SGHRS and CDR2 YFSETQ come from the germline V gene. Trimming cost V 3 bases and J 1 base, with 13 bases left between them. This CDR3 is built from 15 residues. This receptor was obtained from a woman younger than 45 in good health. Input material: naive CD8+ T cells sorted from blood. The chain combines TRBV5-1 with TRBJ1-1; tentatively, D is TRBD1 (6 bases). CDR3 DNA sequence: TGCGCCAGCAGCTCTACCGGGACAAGGAACACTGAAGCTTTCTTT. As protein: CASSSTGTRNTEAFF. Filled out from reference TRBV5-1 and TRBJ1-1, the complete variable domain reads KAGVTQTPRYLIKTRGQQVTLSCSPISGHRSVSWYQQTPGQGLQFLFEYFSETQRNKGNFPGRFSGRQFSNSRSEMNVSTLELGDSALYLCASSSTGTRNTEAFFGQGTRLTVV.